Below, 7 T cell receptor beta chains from the same sample are listed, as sequenced in a study of radiation and T cells in renal cell carcinoma. Measured with immunoSEQ multiplex PCR; TCRdb has only the in-frame clones, and not every one. Among tens of thousands of clones, around 85% were seen once, and the ten largest hold under 25%. Time point meaning: blood 2 weeks post-SBRT. The treatment denotes: 15 Gy SBRT to primary tumor, nephrectomy 4 weeks later. The sample was blood, taken from a patient whose treatment included radiotherapy and nephrectomy. These receptors came from a woman aged 50 to 60 with renal cell carcinoma.

The rearrangement joins TRBV29-1 to TRBJ1-3; the D gene is possibly TRBD1 (5 bases). The length of the CDR3 is 16 residues. V was pared by 6 bases and J by 0 bases, with 18 bases between. CDR1 SQVTM and CDR2 ANQGSEA come from the germline V gene. The CDR3 sequence: CSVQSPTGRSGNTIYF. In nucleotides, the CDR3 is TGCAGCGTGCAAAGCCCCACAGGTCGCTCTGGAAACACCATATATTTT.

A few counts support this clone. J is TRBJ1-2 and V is TRBV10-3; D gene unclear. The CDR3 totals 13 residues. Germline CDR1 ENHRY, CDR2 SYGVKD. V lost 2 bases to trimming and J lost 7 bases, with 11 bases between them. In nucleotides, the CDR3 is TGTGCCATCAGTGAGGCGGCAGAATCTGGCTACACCTTC. It specifies CAISEAAESGYTF.

This clone was seen just once. This sequence joins TRBV6-5 and TRBJ1-5, with a weak D call TRBD1 (5 bases). Germline V CDR1 and CDR2: MNHEY, SVGAGI. Trimming cost V 6 bases and J 3 bases, with 12 bases left between them. The CDR3 contains 14 residues. This CDR3 reads CASSSPGDNQPQHF. DNA for the CDR3: TGTGCCAGCAGCTCCCCGGGGGACAATCAGCCCCAGCATTTT.

The rearrangement uses TRBV5-1 and TRBJ2-7, with D perhaps TRBD1 or TRBD2 (5 bases each). V was trimmed by 0 bases and J by 4 bases, leaving 5 bases between them. From germline, CDR1 is SGHRS and CDR2 YFSETQ. The CDR3 has 12 amino acids. The CDR3 DNA reads TGCGCCAGCAGCTTGGGGGGGTACGAGCAGTACTTC. Its translation is CASSLGGYEQYF.

This clone was detected once. The chain carries TRBV19 and TRBJ2-1, with 8 bases identical to TRBD2. Germline CDR1 LNHDA, CDR2 SQIVND (reference sequence). V was clipped by 2 bases and J by 7 bases; unmatched bases: 4. The CDR3 extends over 14 amino acids. The CDR3 coding sequence is TGTGCCAGTAGTATACTAGCGGGTAGGAATGAGCAGTTCTTC. Protein: CASSILAGRNEQFF.

The rearrangement uses TRBV28 and TRBJ1-5; D is unclear. The germline V and J ends were trimmed by 3 bases and 4 bases, with 7 bases remaining between them. The germline V gene has CDR1 MDHEN and CDR2 SYDVKM. CDR3 size: 13 residues. CDR3 region: CASSLFGNQPQHF. CDR3 nucleotide sequence: TGTGCCAGCAGTTTGTTTGGGAATCAGCCCCAGCATTTT.

The sample holds a few counts of this clone. The gene calls are TRBV19 and TRBJ1-2; 8 nucleotides line up with TRBD1. The CDR3 has 14 amino acids. With 4 bases clipped from V and 4 bases from J, the junction kept 5 bases outside the gene matches. Germline V lookup: CDR1 LNHDA, CDR2 SQIVND (reference sequence). The CDR3 reads CASSTGQGFYGYTF. The DNA for the CDR3 is TGTGCCAGTAGTACCGGACAGGGATTCTATGGCTACACCTTC.